Here is one T cell receptor (beta chain) with its context. No antigen is known for it. Peripheral blood CD8+ and CD4+ T cells were profiled by TCR beta sequencing. The TEMRA cells underwent FACS enrichment, while the CD8+ and CD4+ T cells underwent negative isolation. This CDR3 spans 16 amino acids. Trimming stripped 10 bases from V and 5 bases from J, with 23 bases between. From germline, CDR1 is MDHEN and CDR2 SYDVKM. The sample originates from a study of CD8 T cells in Susac syndrome. Study findings and constraints: The study conceded that its TCR sequencing and HLA analysis involved relatively few individuals.

Random hexamers primed reverse transcription of about 0.45 to 1 ug RNA. Across 54 Vbeta and 13 Jbeta, immunoSEQ multiplex PCR amplified TCR beta CDR3. TCRdb recomputed calls from the immunoSEQ multiplex PCR reads with MiXCR, one row per CDR3 protein. The table lists some 110,000 distinct CDR3 sequences, approximately 93% of them singletons. Material for sequencing was CD4+ T cells from PBMCs. The receptor was derived from a human donor with multiple sclerosis. The V and J genes are TRBV28 and TRBJ1-4; possibly TRBD1 for D (5 bases). The CDR3 region has the DNA TGTGCCAACTATTACCCCTTCGTCCCAGGGAATGAAAAACTGTTTTTT. As protein: CANYYPFVPGNEKLFF.